These 7 T cell receptor beta chains came from one sample sequenced in a study of T cell responses to AZD1222 COVID-19 vaccine. Using immunoSEQ multiplex PCR, the repertoire was profiled, and TCRdb retains in-frame clones only, with some absent. The sample carries roughly 95,000 clones, 90% to 95% recorded once. The specimen comprised peripheral blood, sampled 28 days after the second AZD1222 dose. The receptors stem from an adult who received the AZD1222 COVID-19 vaccine.

CDR3 in amino acids: CASSDSPNQPQHF. CDR3 coding DNA: TGTGCCAGCAGTGACTCACCTAATCAGCCCCAGCATTTT. The rearrangement joins TRBV6-4 to TRBJ1-5; D is undetermined. Germline CDR1 and CDR2: MRHNA and SNTAGT. The V end was cut by 0 bases, the J end by 4 bases, with 4 bases between. This CDR3 comprises 13 residues.

V is TRBV28 and J is TRBJ1-2; D perhaps matches TRBD1 (5 bases). The CDR3 is 15 residues long. Trimming stripped 6 bases from V and 2 bases from J, with 16 bases between. The V gene's germline CDR1 is MDHEN and CDR2 SYDVKM. For the CDR3, the DNA is TGTGCCAGCAGCCCCCGGGAAGGGGTAAACTATGGCTACACCTTC. Encoded protein: CASSPREGVNYGYTF.

The chain is built from TRBV15 and TRBJ1-3; 7 bases map to TRBD1. V shed 1 base and J 1 base; nucleotides not matched to a gene: 1. The CDR3 contains 15 residues. Germline loops: CDR1 LNHNV, CDR2 YYDKDF (reference sequence). The CDR3 is CATSRATGSGNTIYF. The DNA for the CDR3 is TGTGCCACCAGCAGAGCGACAGGGTCTGGAAACACCATATATTTT.

The CDR3 nucleotides are TGTGCCAGCAGCCGGGGTGGAATGAACACTGAAGCTTTCTTT. The encoded protein is CASSRGGMNTEAFF. The chain carries TRBV3-1 (or the pseudogene TRBV3-2) and TRBJ1-1; D is ambiguous. The V gene's germline CDR1 is LGHDT and CDR2 YNNKEL (reference sequence). The V end was cut by 4 bases, the J end by 0 bases, with 9 bases between. The CDR3 is made up of 14 amino acids.

DNA of the CDR3: TGTGCCAGCAACCGACAGGGACAAAATGAAAAACTGTTTTTT. Its translation is CASNRQGQNEKLFF. The chain joins TRBV6-1 to TRBJ1-4, with 7 bases aligning to TRBD1. Unmatched junction bases numbered 7, after V lost 7 bases and J lost 5 bases. CDR3 length: 14 amino acids. Germline-derived CDR1 and CDR2 are MNHNS and SASEGT.

J is TRBJ2-5 and V is TRBV20-1; D is undetermined. CDR1 is DFQATT, CDR2 SNEGSKA, per germline (reference sequence). The CDR3 runs 11 residues. CDR3: CSYGPEETQYF. The CDR3, as DNA: TGCAGCTACGGTCCGGAAGAGACCCAGTACTTC.

The chain carries TRBV6-2 or TRBV6-3 and TRBJ1-2; 9 bases agree with TRBD1. Germline trimming cut 6 bases from V and 10 bases from J; bases unmatched to any gene: 15. The germline CDR1 and CDR2 sequences are MNHEY and SVGEGT. The CDR3 runs 15 residues. The CDR3 DNA follows: TGTGCCAGCAGCCGGACAGGGGCTACAGCTATGGCCTACACCTTC. Translated: CASSRTGATAMAYTF.